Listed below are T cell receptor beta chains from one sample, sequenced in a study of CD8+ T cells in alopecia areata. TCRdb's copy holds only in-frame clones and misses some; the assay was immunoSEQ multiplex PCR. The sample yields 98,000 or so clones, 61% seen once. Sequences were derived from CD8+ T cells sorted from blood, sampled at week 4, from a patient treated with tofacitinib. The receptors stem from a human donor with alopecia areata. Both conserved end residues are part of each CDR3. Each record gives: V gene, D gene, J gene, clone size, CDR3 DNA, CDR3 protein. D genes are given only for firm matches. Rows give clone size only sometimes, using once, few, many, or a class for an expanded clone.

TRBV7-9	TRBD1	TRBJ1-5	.	TGTGCCAGCAGCCAATCAGGGACAGGGCCCAATCAGCCCCAGCATTTT	CASSQSGTGPNQPQHF
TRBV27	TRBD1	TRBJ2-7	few	TGTGCCAGCAGTTTATTCAGGACAGGATACGAGCAGTACTTC	CASSLFRTGYEQYF
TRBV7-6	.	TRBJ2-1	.	TGTGCCAGCAGCCGAGTTCCTTACAATGAGCAGTTCTTC	CASSRVPYNEQFF
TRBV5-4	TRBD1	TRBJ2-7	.	TGTGCCAGCAGCATGGGACAGGGGGTTTCCTACGAGCAGTACTTC	CASSMGQGVSYEQYF
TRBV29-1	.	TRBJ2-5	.	TGCAGCGTTGTGGCAGAGACCCAGTACTTC	CSVVAETQYF
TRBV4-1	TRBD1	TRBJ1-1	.	TGCGCCAGCAGCCAATACCTTCAGGGGGCTGGGGACACTGAAGCTTTCTTT	CASSQYLQGAGDTEAFF
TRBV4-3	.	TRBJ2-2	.	TGCGCCAGCAGCCAGGACACAGGGACCGGGGAGCTGTTTTTT	CASSQDTGTGELFF
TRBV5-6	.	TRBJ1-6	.	TGTGCCAGCAGCTTGGCTGGGATCGGCTCACCCCTCCACTTT	CASSLAGIGSPLHF
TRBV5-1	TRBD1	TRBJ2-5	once	TGCGCCAGCAGCTTGGGGACAGGGGTTGGAGAGACCCAGTACTTC	CASSLGTGVGETQYF
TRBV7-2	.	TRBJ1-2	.	TGTGCCAGCAGCTTAACACATTATGCGCAATCATTCTATGGCTACACCTTC	CASSLTHYAQSFYGYTF
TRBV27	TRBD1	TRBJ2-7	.	TGTGCCAGCAGCCCCGGGACAGTATTTTCCTACGAGCAGTACTTC	CASSPGTVFSYEQYF
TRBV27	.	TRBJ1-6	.	TGTGCCAGCAGTTTATTTGGTAGTCTTAATTCACCCCTCCACTTT	CASSLFGSLNSPLHF
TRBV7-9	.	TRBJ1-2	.	TGTGCCAGCAGCTTAGATTACGGGGCCCTCGAGAGCTACACCTTC	CASSLDYGALESYTF
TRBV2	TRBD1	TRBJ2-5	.	TGTGCCAGCAGTGAAATCCGTCAGGGGGCCATCGAGACCCAGTACTTC	CASSEIRQGAIETQYF
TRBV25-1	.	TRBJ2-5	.	TGTGCCAGCAGTGAACTGGATCTGACTAGTATCCAAGAGACCCAGTACTTC	CASSELDLTSIQETQYF
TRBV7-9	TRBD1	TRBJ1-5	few	TGTGCCAGCAGCGTACAGGGGGATCAGCCCCAGCATTTT	CASSVQGDQPQHF
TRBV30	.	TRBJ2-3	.	TGTGCCTGGAGTTCGGATTCCACAGATACGCAGTATTTT	CAWSSDSTDTQYF
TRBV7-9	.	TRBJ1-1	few	TGTGCCAGCAGCATGGAGACGAACACTGAAGCTTTCTTT	CASSMETNTEAFF
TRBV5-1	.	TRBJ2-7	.	TGCGCCAGCAGCTTTTCAGGGAGTAGTTACGAGCAGTACTTC	CASSFSGSSYEQYF
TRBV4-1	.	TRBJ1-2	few	TGCGCCAGCAGCCAAGTCGCAAGTTCCGGGACATATGGCTACACCTTC	CASSQVASSGTYGYTF